The clone carrying this T cell receptor beta chain was seen at least ten times. Its antigen is undetermined. Germline V CDR1 and CDR2: LGHNA, YSLEER. Trimming took 1 base from V and 5 from J; bases not matched to a gene: 3. The CDR3 runs to 15 residues. Lesional scalp tissue (obtained by punch biopsy) and peripheral blood were collected from alopecia areata patients. This sample is part of a study of CD8+ T cells in alopecia areata. Turning to the study itself: A 6-month period off drug followed tofacitinib, which lasted 6 to 18 months.

Extracted from the samples, RNA was reverse transcribed into cDNA to serve as the sequencing template. The assay was immunoSEQ multiplex PCR, and TCRdb's table has in-frame clones only and misses some. Seen here are 100,000 to 150,000 clones, 45% to 60% observed once, and the top ten hold roughly 4.3%. Overall study findings and caveats: It was lesional scalp, especially alopecia totalis/universalis, that showed higher clonality than normal scalp. Possibly because of HLA-related factors, TCR sharing was less clear across patients than in mice.

The J gene is TRBJ2-1, the V gene TRBV4-3; 9 positions agree with TRBD1. The material was CD4+ T cells sorted from blood, obtained at week 0. The origin of this receptor is a human donor with alopecia areata. CDR3 region: CASSQVGQGNNEQFF. In DNA form, the CDR3 reads TGCGCCAGCAGCCAAGTGGGACAGGGAAACAATGAGCAGTTCTTC.